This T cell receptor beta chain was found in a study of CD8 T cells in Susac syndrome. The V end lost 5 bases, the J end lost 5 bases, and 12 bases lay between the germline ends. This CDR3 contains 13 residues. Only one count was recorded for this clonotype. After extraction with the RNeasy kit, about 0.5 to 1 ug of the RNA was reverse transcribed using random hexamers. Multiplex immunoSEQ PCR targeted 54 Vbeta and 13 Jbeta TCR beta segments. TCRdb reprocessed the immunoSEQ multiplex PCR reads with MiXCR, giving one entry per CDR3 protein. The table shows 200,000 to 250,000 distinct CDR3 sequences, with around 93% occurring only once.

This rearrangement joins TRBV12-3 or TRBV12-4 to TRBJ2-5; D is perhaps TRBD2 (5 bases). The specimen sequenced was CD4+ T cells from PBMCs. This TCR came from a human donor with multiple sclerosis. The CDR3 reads CASSQHSGETQYF. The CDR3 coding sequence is TGTGCCAGCAGTCAGCACTCGGGGGAGACCCAGTACTTC.